The source of this TCR beta chain is a study of blood T cell repertoires in COVID-19. Across the whole study: COVID-19 samples collected from the United States, Italy and Spain covered acute and convalescent phases. T cells, B-cell-depleted T cells, or PBMCs supplied cDNA or gDNA.

The CDR3 has 13 amino acids. Germline values: CDR1 GTSNPN, CDR2 SVGIG (reference sequence). V lost 0 bases to trimming and J lost 4 bases, with 9 bases between them. In the study's own analysis: Amplifying reference gene primers gave estimates of nucleated cell counts. Profiling relied on immunoSEQ multiplex PCR, and the TCRdb table lists in-frame clones only, not all of them. V and J calls and clone size follow that table, whereas D and trimming were derived from the DNA. The data contain 240,000 or so clones, around 85% of them singletons. Sequences were obtained from peripheral blood. J is TRBJ1-1 and V is TRBV30, with no clear D. This TCR derives from a man in his sixties with acute or convalescent COVID-19. The CDR3 loop is CAWSVDRGTEAFF. The CDR3 DNA sequence: TGTGCCTGGAGTGTCGACCGGGGCACTGAAGCTTTCTTT.